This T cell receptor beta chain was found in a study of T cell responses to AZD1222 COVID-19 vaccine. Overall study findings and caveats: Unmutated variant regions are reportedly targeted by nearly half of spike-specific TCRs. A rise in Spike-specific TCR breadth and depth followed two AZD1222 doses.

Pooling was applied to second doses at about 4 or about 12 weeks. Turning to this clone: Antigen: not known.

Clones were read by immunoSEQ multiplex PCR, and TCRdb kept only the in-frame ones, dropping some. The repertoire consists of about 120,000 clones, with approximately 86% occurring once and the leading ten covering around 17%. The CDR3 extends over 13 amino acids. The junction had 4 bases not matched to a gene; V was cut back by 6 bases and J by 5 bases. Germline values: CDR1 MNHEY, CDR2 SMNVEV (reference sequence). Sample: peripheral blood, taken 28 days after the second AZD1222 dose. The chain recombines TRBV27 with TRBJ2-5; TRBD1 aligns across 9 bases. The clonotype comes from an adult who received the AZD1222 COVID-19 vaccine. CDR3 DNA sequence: TGTGCCAGCAGCACAGGGGGCAGGGAGACCCAGTACTTC. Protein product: CASSTGGRETQYF.